Shown below are 2 T cell receptor beta chains from a single sample sequenced in a study of vaccination effects on CD4 cells after COVID-19. No antigen is known for these receptors. Sequencing in the ViraFEST assay came after antigen-specific CD4+ T cells had been expanded with viral peptide pools, which were used to stimulate PBMC. The authors isolated CD4+ T cells after ten to eleven days of culture. The person had a PCR-confirmed SARS-CoV-2 infection during March to December 2020. TCRdb's copy holds only in-frame clones and misses some; the assay was immunoSEQ multiplex PCR. The repertoire holds under 65,000 clones, with roughly 77% as singletons. The input for sequencing was CD4+ T cells from PBMCs cultured with HIV peptides, taken before COVID-19 vaccination. Subset denoted: HIV-1 Nef peptide pool negative control/reference culture. Source of these receptors: a human donor who had a prior SARS-CoV-2 infection.

The chain couples TRBV7-2 to TRBJ2-2; 9 bases are a match to TRBD2. The CDR3 is 16 amino acids. Per the germline V gene, CDR1 is SGHTA and CDR2 is FQGNSA. Germline trimming cut 3 bases from V and 7 bases from J; bases unmatched to any gene: 9. CDR3 protein: CASSFLPTSGHGELFF. DNA for the CDR3: TGTGCCAGCAGCTTTCTTCCGACTAGCGGTCACGGGGAGCTGTTTTTT.

The chain carries TRBV14 and TRBJ2-7, with TRBD2 matching over 13 bases. Germline V gene data show CDR1 as SGHDN and CDR2 as FVKESK. The CDR3 extends over 14 amino acids. Trimming cost V 5 bases and J 9 bases; bases outside gene matches: 7. The CDR3 coding sequence is TGTGCCAGCAGCGTTACTAGCGGGAGGGCCGGGCAGTACTTC. Translation: CASSVTSGRAGQYF.